These 23 T cell receptor beta chains originate from one sample sequenced in a study of control samples from healthy donors and cancer patients (dated by TCRdb to the early 2020s). Receptor libraries were prepared by the immunoSEQ multiplex PCR assay. The table comes from immuneACCESS by way of TCRdb, which keeps in-frame sequences with V and J called. Part of the clones is missing from these tables; in studies checked, under half for an unresolved V gene and the rest for unknown reasons. The sample table holds some 120,000 clones, of which approximately 92% were seen once. The ten biggest clones cover 0.58% of the sample. The sequenced material came from PBMCs. These receptors were taken from a man older than 75 with head and neck cancer.

The V call is TRBV7-6, the J call TRBJ2-1, with 10 bases aligning to TRBD2. Per germline, CDR1 SGHVS and CDR2 FNYEAQ. The CDR3 has 16 residues. V lost 2 bases and J lost 0; bases outside the gene matches: 1. The CDR3 is CASSLSSGSSYNEQFF. The CDR3 coding sequence is TGTGCCAGCAGCTTATCTAGCGGGAGCTCCTACAATGAGCAGTTCTTC.

The chain is built from TRBV7-9 and TRBJ1-3, with D tentatively TRBD1 (6 bases). V was trimmed by 5 bases and J by 1 base, leaving 15 bases between them. Germline CDR1 reads SEHNR; CDR2 reads FQNEAQ (reference sequence). The CDR3 is 16 residues long. The CDR3 reads CASSQAGGQSGNTIYF. CDR3 in DNA: TGTGCCAGCAGCCAAGCTGGGGGACAATCTGGAAACACCATATATTTT.

The gene calls are TRBV12-5 and TRBJ1-6, with D perhaps matching TRBD1 (6 bases). The germline V gene encodes CDR1 LGHNT and CDR2 FRNRAP. The length of the CDR3 is 13 residues. The CDR3 DNA is TGTGCCGTTACGTGGGGGCCCCATTCACCCCTCCACTTT. Amino acid sequence: CAVTWGPHSPLHF.

The V call is TRBV4-2, the J call TRBJ1-2, with D possibly being TRBD1 (6 bases). There are 14 residues in the CDR3. Trimming shortened V by 4 bases and J by 5 bases, and 14 bases separated the two germline ends. Germline V gene data show CDR1 as LGHNA and CDR2 as YNFKEQ. This CDR3 is CASSPSPGAYGYTF. Here the CDR3 DNA reads TGTGCCAGCAGCCCTTCTCCGGGGGCGTATGGCTACACCTTC.

The J gene is TRBJ2-2, the V gene TRBV9; D perhaps matches TRBD2 (7 bases). This CDR3 is built from 16 residues. Germline CDR1 SGDLS, CDR2 YYNGEE. The germline V and J ends were trimmed by 4 bases and 4 bases, with 17 bases remaining between them. The CDR3 region has the DNA TGTGCCAGCAGCCCCCTTGGGGGGGCTTCCACCGGGGAGCTGTTTTTT. It specifies CASSPLGGASTGELFF.

The V and J genes are TRBV7-8 and TRBJ2-5; 10 positions match TRBD2. This CDR3 spans 20 amino acids. After removal of 2 bases from V and 1 base from J, the junction contained 16 bases not matched to a gene. Germline CDR1 SGHVS, CDR2 FQNEAQ. The CDR3 DNA sequence: TGTGCCAGCAGCTTATTGGGTTATAGCGGGAGGAGAATTGGCCAAGAGACCCAGTACTTC. Its translation is CASSLLGYSGRRIGQETQYF.

This chain links TRBV19 with TRBJ1-2; TRBD1 is a possible D gene (6 bases). With 6 bases removed from V and 0 bases from J, the gap between germline ends came to 11 bases. The CDR3 loop spans 14 amino acids. Germline V gene sequence: CDR1 LNHDA, CDR2 SQIVND (reference sequence). The DNA of the CDR3 is TGTGCCAGTAGGCACGGGACAACTAACTATGGCTACACCTTC. Its protein is CASRHGTTNYGYTF.

This sequence joins TRBV7-9 and TRBJ1-4, with unresolved D. Germline CDR1 is SEHNR and CDR2 is FQNEAQ (reference sequence). V dropped 6 bases and J dropped 5 bases, with 7 bases sitting between them. This CDR3 has 12 residues. The CDR3 sequence: CASSQQNEKLFF. The CDR3, as DNA: TGTGCCAGCAGTCAGCAAAATGAAAAACTGTTTTTT.

V and J are TRBV5-8 and TRBJ1-2, with D tentatively TRBD1 (6 bases). The V end was cut by 0 bases, the J end by 5 bases, with 20 bases between. The germline gives CDR1 SGHTS, CDR2 YDEGEE. The length of the CDR3 is 17 residues. The CDR3 nucleotides read TGTGCCAGCAGCTTGGCGTCGGGGGCGCTGGGTTGGTATGGCTACACCTTC. Translation gives CASSLASGALGWYGYTF.

A single count supports this clone. This chain links TRBV5-4 with TRBJ1-2; D remains unclear. Germline V gene lookup returns CDR1 SGHNT and CDR2 YYREEE (reference sequence). Trimming took 0 bases from V and 0 from J, leaving 9 bases between them. The CDR3 contains 15 residues. CDR3: CASSLGQYSNYGYTF. The CDR3 coding sequence is TGTGCCAGCAGCTTGGGTCAGTACTCTAACTATGGCTACACCTTC.

The chain recombines TRBV5-4 with TRBJ2-2, with TRBD2 identical over 10 bases. V lost 0 bases and J lost 2; bases outside the gene matches: 7. The V gene's germline CDR1 is SGHNT and CDR2 YYREEE (reference sequence). CDR3 length: 18 amino acids. The CDR3 region has the DNA TGTGCCAGCAGCTTGGGAAGCGGGAGGGCCGAAAACACCGGGGAGCTGTTTTTT. Translating it yields CASSLGSGRAENTGELFF. Variable domain in full (rest from reference TRBV5-4 and TRBJ2-2): ETGVTQSPTHLIKTRGQQVTLRCSSQSGHNTVSWYQQALGQGPQFIFQYYREEENGRGNFPPRFSGLQFPNYSSELNVNALELDDSALYLCASSLGSGRAENTGELFFGEGSRLTVL.

V gene TRBV5-8 combines with J gene TRBJ1-1; no clear D gene. CDR3 size: 14 residues. Per the germline V gene, CDR1 is SGHTS and CDR2 is YDEGEE. V was trimmed by 0 bases and J by 1 base, leaving 7 bases between them. The CDR3 sequence is CASSLGLSNTEAFF. CDR3 DNA: TGTGCCAGCAGCTTGGGACTTTCGAACACTGAAGCTTTCTTT.

The chain uses TRBV5-4 and TRBJ2-2; D is unclear. Trimming pared 2 bases from V and 4 bases from J, leaving 12 bases between. CDR3 size: 15 residues. The germline V gene encodes CDR1 SGHNT and CDR2 YYREEE (reference sequence). The CDR3 region is CASSLLKVTTGELFF. CDR3 nucleotide sequence: TGTGCCAGCAGCTTACTAAAGGTTACCACCGGGGAGCTGTTTTTT.

The chain has TRBV4-3 and TRBJ2-3; D tentatively fits TRBD1 or TRBD2 (5 bases each). There are 18 residues in the CDR3. Germline-derived CDR1 and CDR2 are LGHNA and YSLEER. V shed 0 bases and J shed 1 base, with 17 bases lying between them. CDR3 DNA sequence: TGCGCCAGCAGCCAAGATGGGGGTGATAGCGTCCGCACAGATACGCAGTATTTT. Amino acid sequence: CASSQDGGDSVRTDTQYF.

The rearrangement joins TRBV29-1 to TRBJ2-5; 9 bases match TRBD1. Germline loops: CDR1 SQVTM, CDR2 ANQGSEA. This CDR3 region has 13 residues. CDR3 loop: CSATGGVRETQYF. In nucleotides, the CDR3 is TGCAGTGCGACAGGGGGGGTTCGAGAGACCCAGTACTTC.

The chain couples TRBV3-1 (or the pseudogene TRBV3-2) to TRBJ2-1; no definite D call. Trimming stripped 5 bases from V and 6 bases from J, with 8 bases between. Germline CDR1 reads LGHDT; CDR2 reads YNNKEL (reference sequence). The CDR3 has 12 residues. This CDR3 is CASSTAGNEQFF. As DNA, the CDR3 is TGTGCCAGCAGCACGGCTGGCAATGAGCAGTTCTTC.

This clone appeared once. V gene TRBV3-1 (or the pseudogene TRBV3-2) combines with J gene TRBJ2-3; D gene ambiguous. Per germline, CDR1 LGHDT and CDR2 YNNKEL (reference sequence). V lost 0 bases to trimming and J lost 8 bases, with 9 bases between them. The CDR3 covers 13 residues. The CDR3 DNA sequence: TGTGCCAGCAGCCAAGAAGAGTCGGGTACGCAGTATTTT. It specifies CASSQEESGTQYF.

The rearrangement joins TRBV27 to TRBJ2-3; D ambiguous. There are 17 residues in the CDR3. Germline V CDR1 and CDR2: MNHEY, SMNVEV (reference sequence). V shed 4 bases and J shed 5 bases, with 22 bases lying between them. CDR3 protein: CASSSPDRRSAVDTQYF. CDR3 nucleotides: TGTGCCAGCAGTTCACCCGACCGTCGATCGGCGGTAGATACGCAGTATTTT.

This sequence joins TRBV27 and TRBJ1-2; 9 positions agree with TRBD1. This CDR3 has 13 residues. J gave up 6 bases and V 6 bases, and 5 bases lay outside the gene matches. CDR1 MNHEY and CDR2 SMNVEV come from the germline V gene (reference sequence). CDR3: CASSRDRVNGYTF. The CDR3 DNA sequence: TGTGCCAGCAGCCGGGACAGGGTTAATGGCTACACCTTC.

The V call is TRBV4-1, the J call TRBJ2-1, with D possibly matching TRBD1 (5 bases). The V gene lost 0 bases and the J gene lost 7 bases, with 22 bases spanning the gap. This CDR3 is 18 amino acids long. CDR1 is MGHRA, CDR2 YSYEKL, per germline. The CDR3 DNA is TGCGCCAGCAGCCAAGATGGCAGCAGCAGGACACAGAGTAATGAGCAGTTCTTC. As protein: CASSQDGSSRTQSNEQFF.

The rearrangement uses TRBV30 and TRBJ2-1, with TRBD1 matching 9 bases. After removal of 2 bases from V and 3 bases from J, the junction contained 5 bases not matched to a gene. CDR3 length: 15 residues. Germline V gene sequence: CDR1 GTSNPN, CDR2 SVGIG (reference sequence). The CDR3 region is CAWSPPDRGYNEQFF. The CDR3 coding sequence is TGTGCCTGGAGTCCCCCGGACAGGGGCTACAATGAGCAGTTCTTC.

The chain uses TRBV9 and TRBJ2-1, with TRBD2 identical over 11 bases. Trimming cost V 4 bases and J 4 bases; bases outside gene matches: 4. The CDR3 contains 15 residues. Germline assignment: CDR1 SGDLS and CDR2 YYNGEE. CDR3 amino acids: CASSPRLAGYNEQFF. The CDR3 DNA reads as TGTGCCAGCAGCCCCCGACTAGCGGGATACAATGAGCAGTTCTTC.

This clone was picked up one time. V usage is TRBV9 and J usage is TRBJ1-6; TRBD1 might be the D (6 bases). V gave up 3 bases and J gave up 4 bases, with 11 bases separating them. This CDR3 comprises 15 residues. Germline V CDR1 and CDR2: SGDLS, YYNGEE. CDR3: CASSGTAAYNSPLHF. The DNA for the CDR3 is TGTGCCAGCAGCGGGACAGCCGCTTATAATTCACCCCTCCACTTT.